Listed below are T cell receptor beta chains from one sample, sequenced in a study of spatial heterogeneity in lung cancer. TCRdb analysed the 5' RACE reads with MiXCR anew, one entry per CDR3 protein. The data contain tens of thousands of distinct CDR3 sequences, around 4.5% of them seen just once; the ten biggest clones take up 30% to 40%. The sample in question was PBMCs, obtained at surgery. The receptors originated from a male donor with early-stage non-small cell lung cancer. CDR3s include the opening cysteine and the closing phenylalanine or tryptophan. A D gene is named only where the DNA matches it firmly. Clone size is given as once, few, many or a size class.

d_gene	j_gene	abundance	v_gene	CDR3nt	CDR3aa
NA	TRBJ2-6	many	TRBV7-9	TGTGCCAGCAGCTTAGGGCTCGCGGACAGACCAGTTTCTGGGGCCAACGTCCTGACTTTC	CASSLGLADRPVSGANVLTF
TRBD1	TRBJ2-5	many	TRBV24-1	TGTGCCACCAGTGAGAACGGACAGGGAATAGAGACCCAGTACTTC	CATSENGQGIETQYF
NA	TRBJ2-3	few	TRBV5-5	TGTGCCAGCAGGCAAGGGCAGGGCCTTAATACGCAGTATTTT	CASRQGQGLNTQYF
NA	TRBJ2-7	many	TRBV5-1	TGCGCCAGCCGGAAAGGTCCAGAATCCTACGAGCAGTACTTC	CASRKGPESYEQYF
NA	TRBJ2-2	many	TRBV6-5	TGTGCCAGCAGAGCGACTGCAACCGGGGAGCTGTTTTTT	CASRATATGELFF
NA	TRBJ2-7	many	TRBV5-1	TGCGCCAGCAGCTTGGCGGGGTTTGGCGAGCAGTACTTC	CASSLAGFGEQYF
NA	TRBJ2-5	many	TRBV7-2	TGTGCCAGCAGCTACCAGGGAATGGAACGGGAGACCCAGTACTTC	CASSYQGMERETQYF
NA	TRBJ2-7	few	TRBV6-2/TRBV6-3	TGTGCCAGCAATATTGGGGTACGCGAGCAGTACTTC	CASNIGVREQYF
TRBD1	TRBJ1-5	few	TRBV28	TGTGCCAGCTCCAGGGGGGGAAATAGCAATCAGCCCCAGCATTTT	CASSRGGNSNQPQHF
NA	TRBJ2-5	many	TRBV7-8	TGTGCCAGCAGCCTCTCTCTGAGGCAAGAGACCCAGTACTTC	CASSLSLRQETQYF